This T cell receptor (beta chain) was retrieved from a study of blood T cell repertoires in COVID-19. Study-wide background: Donors in the United States, Italy and Spain gave samples during acute or convalescent COVID-19. T cells, B-cell-depleted T cells, or PBMCs provided the cDNA or gDNA that served as material.

CDR3 size: 16 residues. The V end lost 4 bases, the J end lost 7 bases, and 18 bases lay between the germline ends. Looked up from germline, CDR1 is SGDLS and CDR2 is YYNGEE. The data were produced by immunoSEQ multiplex PCR, yet TCRdb's version contains in-frame clones alone and is incomplete. This sample carries around 68,000 clones, 75% to 90% of them seen once, and the ten largest clones take roughly 12%. The TCR was taken from a human donor in a cohort sampled during active COVID-19. Sequenced sample: peripheral blood. The V gene is TRBV9, the J gene TRBJ1-6; D might be TRBD1 (6 bases). The CDR3 DNA is TGTGCCAGCAGCCCCCAGGGAGCGGGGGCAAATTCACCCCTCCACTTT. Translation: CASSPQGAGANSPLHF.